This T cell receptor (beta chain) was sequenced during a study of T cell repertoires in cytomegalovirus infection. Whole-study results and caveats: Dominating the ex vivo response were HLA-C-restricted CMV-specific TCR beta clonotypes. Carriers of CMV and the relevant HLA type were discriminated by public TCR beta frequency.

This clonotype was seen many times. Its target is not known. TCRdb used MiXCR to reprocess the reads, holding one entry per CDR3 protein. Among fewer than 85,000 distinct CDR3 sequences listed, 3.5% to 4% were seen once. The TCR sequence derives from a human donor in good health (CMV status not recorded). Some clones in this sample may be carry-over from other donors' samples. Sequencing input: PBMCs.

CDR3 region: CASSLGILSGNTIYF. The CDR3 nucleotides are TGTGCCAGCAGCTTGGGGATCCTTTCTGGAAACACCATATATTTT. The chain combines TRBV7-8 with TRBJ1-3; D remains unclear. CDR1 SGHVS and CDR2 FQNEAQ come from the germline V gene. V gave up 3 bases and J gave up 1 base, with 10 bases separating them. The CDR3 consists of 15 residues.